This TCR beta chain is drawn from a study of CD8+ T cells in alopecia areata. Whole-study results and caveats: Researchers say the link of baseline CD8+ expansion to response remains uncertain, with one nonresponder. Mouse data revealed clearer TCR sharing than patient data did, a gap possibly tied to HLA.

Germline-derived CDR1 and CDR2 are SGHRS and YFSETQ. The V segment lost 2 bases and the J segment 3 bases; nucleotides outside the gene matches: 1. This CDR3 region has 15 residues. Details on this clone: Its target is unknown. The identical CDR3 is also encoded by other nucleotide sequences in the sample.

The treatment here: oral pan-JAK inhibitor, 5-10 mg twice daily. RNA extraction and reverse transcription yielded cDNA as sequencing template. TCRdb's table, derived via immunoSEQ multiplex PCR, lists solely in-frame clones and lacks some. The data contain approximately 280,000 clones, roughly 60% of them singletons. This receptor was obtained from a human donor with alopecia areata. This material consisted of CD4+ T cells sorted from blood, taken at week 24, from a patient treated with tofacitinib. This rearrangement joins TRBV5-1 to TRBJ2-1; 11 nucleotides match TRBD1. CDR3 sequence reads: CASSFGTGGYNEQFF. The CDR3 nucleotides read TGCGCCAGCAGCTTCGGGACAGGGGGCTACAATGAGCAGTTCTTC.